One and the same sample provided the 5 T cell receptor beta chains below, sequenced in a study of blood T cell repertoires in COVID-19. Measured with immunoSEQ multiplex PCR; TCRdb has only the in-frame clones, and not every one. The table lists over 150,000 clones, 91% of them singletons, with 0.45% to 0.65% in the top ten. Sequenced sample: peripheral blood. The receptors come from a man aged 50-59 years with acute or convalescent COVID-19.

The chain couples TRBV5-1 to TRBJ1-2; TRBD1 is a possible D gene (5 bases). The CDR3 covers 14 residues. CDR1 is SGHRS and CDR2 is YFSETQ in the germline V gene. The germline V and J ends were trimmed by 4 bases and 2 bases, with 12 bases remaining between them. CDR3 nucleotide sequence: TGCGCCAGCAGCCACCGGAGGGACAACTATGGCTACACCTTC. Translating it yields CASSHRRDNYGYTF.

The chain carries TRBV24-1 and TRBJ2-7, with 8 bases identical to TRBD2. The J segment lost 7 bases and the V segment lost 4 bases, leaving 5 bases of the junction unmatched. The length of the CDR3 is 13 residues. Germline CDR1 KGHDR, CDR2 SFDVKD. CDR3 protein: CATSDGGGSEQYF. CDR3 DNA: TGTGCCACCAGTGACGGGGGGGGGTCTGAGCAGTACTTC.

J is TRBJ2-7 and V is TRBV18, with 7 bases aligning to TRBD2. Germline assignment: CDR1 KGHSH and CDR2 LQKENI. This CDR3 is 15 amino acids long. Unmatched junction bases numbered 6, after V lost 3 bases and J lost 1 base. The CDR3: CASSPGLGHSYEQYV. CDR3 nucleotide sequence: TGTGCCAGCTCACCTGGACTAGGCCATTCCTACGAGCAGTACGTC.

This clone was observed once. The chain couples TRBV7-8 to TRBJ1-4, with TRBD1 matching 9 bases. The CDR3 is 14 residues long. The junction had 6 bases not matched to a gene; V was cut back by 6 bases and J by 7 bases. The germline gives CDR1 SGHVS, CDR2 FQNEAQ. This CDR3 is CASSRGTGREKLFF. The CDR3, as DNA: TGTGCCAGCAGTCGCGGGACAGGGCGTGAAAAACTGTTTTTT.

This chain connects TRBV7-9 to TRBJ1-2; TRBD1 aligns across 7 bases. This CDR3 contains 15 residues. Germline V lookup: CDR1 SEHNR, CDR2 FQNEAQ (reference sequence). V lost 5 bases and J lost 0; bases outside the gene matches: 6. The CDR3 loop is CASSPRDRANYGYTF. The DNA for the CDR3 is TGTGCCAGCAGCCCCAGGGACAGAGCTAACTATGGCTACACCTTC. The variable domain in full, completed from reference TRBV7-9 and TRBJ1-2, reads DTGVSQNPRHKITKRGQNVTFRCDPISEHNRLYWYRQTLGQGPEFLTYFQNEAQLEKSRLLSDRFSAERPKGSFSTLEIQRTEQGDSAMYLCASSPRDRANYGYTFGSGTRLTVV.